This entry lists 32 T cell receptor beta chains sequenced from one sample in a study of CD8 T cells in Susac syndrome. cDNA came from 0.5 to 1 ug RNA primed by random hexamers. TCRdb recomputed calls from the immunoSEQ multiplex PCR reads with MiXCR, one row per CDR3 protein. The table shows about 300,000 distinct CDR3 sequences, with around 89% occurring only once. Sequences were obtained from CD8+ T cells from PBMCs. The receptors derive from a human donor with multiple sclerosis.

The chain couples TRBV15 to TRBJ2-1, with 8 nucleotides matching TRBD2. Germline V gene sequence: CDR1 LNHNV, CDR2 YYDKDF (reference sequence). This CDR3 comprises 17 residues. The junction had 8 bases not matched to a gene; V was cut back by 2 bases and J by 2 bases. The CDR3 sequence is CATSRTSAGEAYNEQFF. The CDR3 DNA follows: TGTGCCACCAGCAGAACTTCAGCGGGAGAGGCCTACAATGAGCAGTTCTTC.

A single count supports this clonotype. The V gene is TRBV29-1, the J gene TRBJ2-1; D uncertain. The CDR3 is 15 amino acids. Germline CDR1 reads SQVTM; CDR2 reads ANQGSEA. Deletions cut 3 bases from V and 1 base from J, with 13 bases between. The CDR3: CSVDETESSYNEQFF. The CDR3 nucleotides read TGCAGCGTTGACGAAACAGAGTCATCCTACAATGAGCAGTTCTTC.

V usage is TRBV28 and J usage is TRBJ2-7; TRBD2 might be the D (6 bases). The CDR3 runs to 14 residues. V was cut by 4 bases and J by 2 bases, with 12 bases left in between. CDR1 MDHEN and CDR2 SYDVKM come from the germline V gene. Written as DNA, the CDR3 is TGTGCCAGCAGTTGGGGCGGGGTCCCCTACGAGCAGTACTTC. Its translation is CASSWGGVPYEQYF.

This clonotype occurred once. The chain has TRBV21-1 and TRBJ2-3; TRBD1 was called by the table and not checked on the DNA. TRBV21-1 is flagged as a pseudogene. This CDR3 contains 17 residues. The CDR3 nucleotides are TGTGCCAGCAGCGTCCAGGACAGACAAAAATTTGGGGATACGCAGTATTTT. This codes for CASSVQDRQKFGDTQYF.

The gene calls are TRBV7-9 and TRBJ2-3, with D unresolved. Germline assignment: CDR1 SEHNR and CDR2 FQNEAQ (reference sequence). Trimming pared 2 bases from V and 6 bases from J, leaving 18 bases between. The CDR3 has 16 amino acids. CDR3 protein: CASSLQTGSGEDTQYF. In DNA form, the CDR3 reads TGTGCCAGCAGCTTACAAACTGGCTCCGGTGAGGATACGCAGTATTTT.

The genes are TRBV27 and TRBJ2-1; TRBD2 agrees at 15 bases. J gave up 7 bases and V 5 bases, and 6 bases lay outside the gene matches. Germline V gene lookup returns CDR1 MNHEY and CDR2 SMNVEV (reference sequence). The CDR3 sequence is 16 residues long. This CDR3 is CASSIGLAGGPNEQFF. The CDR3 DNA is TGTGCCAGCAGTATCGGACTAGCGGGAGGGCCAAATGAGCAGTTCTTC.

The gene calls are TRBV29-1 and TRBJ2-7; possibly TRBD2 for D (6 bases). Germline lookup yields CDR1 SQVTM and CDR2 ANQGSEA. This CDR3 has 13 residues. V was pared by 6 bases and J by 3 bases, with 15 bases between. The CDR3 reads CSVGLALHYEQYF. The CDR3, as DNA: TGCAGCGTGGGGCTAGCGCTCCACTACGAGCAGTACTTC.

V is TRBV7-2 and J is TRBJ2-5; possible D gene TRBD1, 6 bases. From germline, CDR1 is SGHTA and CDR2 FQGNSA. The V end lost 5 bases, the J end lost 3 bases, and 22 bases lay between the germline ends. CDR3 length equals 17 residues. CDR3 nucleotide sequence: TGTGCCAGCAGCCTAACCGGGCACCGGGACATGAAAGAGACCCAGTACTTC. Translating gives CASSLTGHRDMKETQYF.

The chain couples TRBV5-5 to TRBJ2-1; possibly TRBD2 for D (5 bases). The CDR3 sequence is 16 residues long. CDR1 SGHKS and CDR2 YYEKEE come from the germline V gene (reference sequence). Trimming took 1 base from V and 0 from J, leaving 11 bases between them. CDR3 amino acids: CASSLYGESSYNEQFF. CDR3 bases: TGTGCCAGCAGCTTGTACGGGGAGAGCTCCTACAATGAGCAGTTCTTC.

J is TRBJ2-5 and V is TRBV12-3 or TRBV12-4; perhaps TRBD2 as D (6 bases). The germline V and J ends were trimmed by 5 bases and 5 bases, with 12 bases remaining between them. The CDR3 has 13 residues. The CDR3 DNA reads TGTGCCAGCAGTGACAGTGGGAGGGAGACCCAGTACTTC. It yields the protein CASSDSGRETQYF.

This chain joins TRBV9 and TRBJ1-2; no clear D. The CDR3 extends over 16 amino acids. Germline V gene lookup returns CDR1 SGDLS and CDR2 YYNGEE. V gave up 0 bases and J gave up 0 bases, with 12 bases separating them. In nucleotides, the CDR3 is TGTGCCAGCAGCGTAGGGATTGGTCTAACTAACTATGGCTACACCTTC. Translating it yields CASSVGIGLTNYGYTF. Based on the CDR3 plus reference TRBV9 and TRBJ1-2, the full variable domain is DSGVTQTPKHLITATGQRVTLRCSPRSGDLSVYWYQQSLDQGLQFLIQYYNGEERAKGNILERFSAQQFPDLHSELNLSSLELGDSALYFCASSVGIGLTNYGYTFGSGTRLTVV.

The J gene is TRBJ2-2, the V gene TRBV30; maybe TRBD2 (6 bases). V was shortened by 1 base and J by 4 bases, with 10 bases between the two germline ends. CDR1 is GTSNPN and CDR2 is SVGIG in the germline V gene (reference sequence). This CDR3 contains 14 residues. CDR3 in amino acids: CAWSGLGLTGELFF. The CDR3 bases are TGTGCCTGGAGTGGACTAGGTCTCACCGGGGAGCTGTTTTTT.

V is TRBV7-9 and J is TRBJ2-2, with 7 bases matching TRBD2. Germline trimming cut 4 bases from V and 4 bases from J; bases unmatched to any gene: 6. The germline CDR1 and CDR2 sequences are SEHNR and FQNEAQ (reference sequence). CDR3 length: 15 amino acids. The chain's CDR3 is CASSSWGGVTGELFF. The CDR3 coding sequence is TGTGCCAGCAGCTCCTGGGGGGGTGTCACCGGGGAGCTGTTTTTT.

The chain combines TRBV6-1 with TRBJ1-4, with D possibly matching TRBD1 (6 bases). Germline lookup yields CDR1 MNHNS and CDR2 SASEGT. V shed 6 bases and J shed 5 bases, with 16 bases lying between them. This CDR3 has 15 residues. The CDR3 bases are TGTGCCAGCAGCCCCCTGACAGGACAAAATGAAAAACTGTTTTTT. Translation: CASSPLTGQNEKLFF.

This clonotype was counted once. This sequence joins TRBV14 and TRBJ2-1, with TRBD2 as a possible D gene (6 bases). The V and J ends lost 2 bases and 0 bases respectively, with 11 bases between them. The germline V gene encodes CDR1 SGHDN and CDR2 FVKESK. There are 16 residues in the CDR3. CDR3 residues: CASSQTGRSSYNEQFF. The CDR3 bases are TGTGCCAGCAGCCAAACGGGGAGGAGCTCCTACAATGAGCAGTTCTTC. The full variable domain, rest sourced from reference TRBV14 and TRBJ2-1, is EAGVTQFPSHSVIEKGQTVTLRCDPISGHDNLYWYRRVMGKEIKFLLHFVKESKQDESGMPNNRFLAERTGGTYSTLKVQPAELEDSGVYFCASSQTGRSSYNEQFFGPGTRLTVL.

The CDR3: CASSGRDAVLYGYTF. The CDR3 region has the DNA TGTGCCAGCAGCGGCCGGGACGCCGTCCTCTATGGCTACACCTTC. The V call is TRBV9, the J call TRBJ1-2; D might be TRBD1 (5 bases). V was trimmed by 3 bases and J by 4 bases, leaving 16 bases between them. CDR3 length: 15 residues. The germline V gene has CDR1 SGDLS and CDR2 YYNGEE.

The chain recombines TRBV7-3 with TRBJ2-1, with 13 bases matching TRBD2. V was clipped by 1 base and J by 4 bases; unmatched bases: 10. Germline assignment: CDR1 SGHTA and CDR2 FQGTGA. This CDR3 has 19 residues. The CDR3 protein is CASSLNPRTSGRPYNEQFF. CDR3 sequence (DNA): TGTGCCAGCAGCTTAAACCCTCGGACTAGCGGGAGACCTTACAATGAGCAGTTCTTC.

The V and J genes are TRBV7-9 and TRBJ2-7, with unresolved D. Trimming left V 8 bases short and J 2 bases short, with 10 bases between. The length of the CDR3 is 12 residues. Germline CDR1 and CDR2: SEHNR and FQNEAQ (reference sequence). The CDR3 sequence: CASAWRAYEQYF. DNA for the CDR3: TGTGCCAGCGCCTGGAGAGCCTACGAGCAGTACTTC.

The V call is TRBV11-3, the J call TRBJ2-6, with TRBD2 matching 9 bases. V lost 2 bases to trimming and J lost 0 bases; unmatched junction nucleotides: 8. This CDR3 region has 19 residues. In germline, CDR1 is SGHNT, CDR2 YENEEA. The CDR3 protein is CASSLTRSGGPSGANVLTF. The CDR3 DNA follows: TGTGCCAGCAGCTTAACCCGTAGCGGGGGCCCCTCTGGGGCCAACGTCCTGACTTTC.

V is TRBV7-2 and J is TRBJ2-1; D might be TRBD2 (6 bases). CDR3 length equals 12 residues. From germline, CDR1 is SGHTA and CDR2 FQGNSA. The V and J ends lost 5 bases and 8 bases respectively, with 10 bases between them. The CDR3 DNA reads TGTGCCAGCAGCCCGGGGGACGATGAGCAGTTCTTC. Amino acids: CASSPGDDEQFF.

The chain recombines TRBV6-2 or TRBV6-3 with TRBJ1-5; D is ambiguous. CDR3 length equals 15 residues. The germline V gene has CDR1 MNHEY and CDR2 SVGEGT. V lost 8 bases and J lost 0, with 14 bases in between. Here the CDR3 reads CASDSSEYSNQPQHF. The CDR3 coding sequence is TGTGCCAGCGATAGCAGTGAATATAGCAATCAGCCCCAGCATTTT.

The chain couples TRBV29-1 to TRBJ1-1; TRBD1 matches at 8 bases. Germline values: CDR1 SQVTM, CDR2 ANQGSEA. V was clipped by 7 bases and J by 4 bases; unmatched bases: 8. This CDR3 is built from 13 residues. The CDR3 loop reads CSAEQGEGTEAFF. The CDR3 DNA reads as TGCAGCGCGGAACAGGGGGAGGGCACTGAAGCTTTCTTT.

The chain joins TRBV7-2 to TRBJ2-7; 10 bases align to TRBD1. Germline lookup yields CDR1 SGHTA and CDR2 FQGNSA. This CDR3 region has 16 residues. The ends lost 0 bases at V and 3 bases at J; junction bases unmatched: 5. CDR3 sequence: CASSLAVGQGIYEQYF. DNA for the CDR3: TGTGCCAGCAGCTTAGCGGTGGGACAGGGGATCTACGAGCAGTACTTC.

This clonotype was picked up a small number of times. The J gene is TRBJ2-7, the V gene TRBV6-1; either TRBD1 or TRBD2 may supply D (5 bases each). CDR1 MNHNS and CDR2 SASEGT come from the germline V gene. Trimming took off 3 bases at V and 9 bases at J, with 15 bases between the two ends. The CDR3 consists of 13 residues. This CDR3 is CASSDNGAGMQYF. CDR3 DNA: TGTGCCAGCAGTGACAACGGGGCAGGTATGCAGTACTTC.

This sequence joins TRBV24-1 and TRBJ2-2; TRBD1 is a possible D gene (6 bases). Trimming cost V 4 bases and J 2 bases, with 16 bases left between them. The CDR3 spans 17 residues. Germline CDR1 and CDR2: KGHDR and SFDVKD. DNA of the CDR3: TGTGCCACCAGTGACTCAAACAGGGACCCCAACACCGGGGAGCTGTTTTTT. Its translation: CATSDSNRDPNTGELFF.

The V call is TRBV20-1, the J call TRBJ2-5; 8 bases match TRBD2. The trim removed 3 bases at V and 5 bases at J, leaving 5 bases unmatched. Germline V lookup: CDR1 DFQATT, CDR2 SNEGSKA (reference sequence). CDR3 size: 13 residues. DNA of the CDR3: TGCAGTGCTAGCGGGAGGGAGCGGGAGACCCAGTACTTC. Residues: CSASGRERETQYF.

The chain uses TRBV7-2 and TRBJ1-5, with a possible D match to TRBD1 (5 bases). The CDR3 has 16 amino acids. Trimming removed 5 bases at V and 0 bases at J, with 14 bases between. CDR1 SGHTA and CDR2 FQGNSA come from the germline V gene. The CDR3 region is CASSQHEGYSNQPQHF. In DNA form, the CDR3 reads TGTGCCAGCAGCCAACATGAGGGGTATAGCAATCAGCCCCAGCATTTT.

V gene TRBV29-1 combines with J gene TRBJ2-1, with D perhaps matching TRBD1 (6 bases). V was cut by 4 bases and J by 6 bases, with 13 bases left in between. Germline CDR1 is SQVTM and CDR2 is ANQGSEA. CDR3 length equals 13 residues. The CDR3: CSVGGTGFNEQFF. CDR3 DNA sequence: TGCAGCGTTGGGGGTACAGGGTTCAATGAGCAGTTCTTC.

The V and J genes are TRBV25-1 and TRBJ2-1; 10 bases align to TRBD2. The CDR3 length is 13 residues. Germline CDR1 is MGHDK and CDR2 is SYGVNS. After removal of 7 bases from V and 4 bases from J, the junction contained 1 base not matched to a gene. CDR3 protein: CASMGLAYNEQFF. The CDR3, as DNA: TGTGCCAGCATGGGACTAGCGTACAATGAGCAGTTCTTC.

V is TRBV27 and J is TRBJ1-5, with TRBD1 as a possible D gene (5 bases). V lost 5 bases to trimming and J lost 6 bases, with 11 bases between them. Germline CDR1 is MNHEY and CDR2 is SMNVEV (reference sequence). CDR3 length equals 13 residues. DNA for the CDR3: TGTGCCAGCAGTCCCAGGGCGCCTCAGCCCCAGCATTTT. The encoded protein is CASSPRAPQPQHF.

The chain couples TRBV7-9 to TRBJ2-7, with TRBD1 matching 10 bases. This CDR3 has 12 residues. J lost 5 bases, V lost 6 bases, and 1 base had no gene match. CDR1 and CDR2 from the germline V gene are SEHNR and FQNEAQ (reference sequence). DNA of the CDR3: TGTGCCAGCAGGGGGACAGGGGACGAGCAGTACTTC. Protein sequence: CASRGTGDEQYF.

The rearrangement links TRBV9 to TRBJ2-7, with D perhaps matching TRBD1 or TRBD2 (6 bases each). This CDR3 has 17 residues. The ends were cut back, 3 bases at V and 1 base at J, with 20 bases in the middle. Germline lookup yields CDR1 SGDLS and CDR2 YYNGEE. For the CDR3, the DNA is TGTGCCAGCAGCGAGGGGGGCGGAAGGGGCGATTCCTACGAGCAGTACTTC. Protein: CASSEGGGRGDSYEQYF.